These T cell receptor beta chains were read from a single sample in a study of regulatory T cells in long-lasting Graves disease. MiXCR was run by TCRdb on the multiplex PCR reads, yielding one entry per CDR3 protein. The table has around 320,000 distinct CDR3 sequences, 16% seen once; the top ten hold roughly 27%. The same data also went into a second study, on T cells in Graves' hyperthyroidism and ophthalmopathy.

This specimen consisted of peripheral blood mononuclear cells (PBMCs), obtained at new diagnosis, from a patient treated with antithyroid drugs. All receptors come from a man aged 40-55 years with Graves disease. CDR3s include the opening cysteine and the closing phenylalanine or tryptophan. Fields, in order: V gene, CDR3 protein.

v_gene: TRBV14; CDR3aa: CASSSTFSGGLDGPDTQYF
v_gene: TRBV12-3/TRBV12-4; CDR3aa: CASSPTGFQPQHF
v_gene: TRBV20-1; CDR3aa: CSARTGYNSPLHF
v_gene: TRBV2; CDR3aa: CASSDRAGAGELFF
v_gene: TRBV5-1; CDR3aa: CASSSQGAGNTIYF
v_gene: TRBV30; CDR3aa: CAWSQGSNQPQHF
v_gene: TRBV19; CDR3aa: CATQARGRASGANVLTF
v_gene: TRBV4-1; CDR3aa: CASSQDWLQSTDAQYF
v_gene: TRBV29-1; CDR3aa: CSVGGGTSGYTF
v_gene: TRBV7-3; CDR3aa: CASSQAGGAADTQYF
v_gene: TRBV7-3; CDR3aa: CASSLFGGPTDTQYF
v_gene: TRBV7-8; CDR3aa: CASSLGRLVIGNEQFF
v_gene: TRBV9; CDR3aa: CASSMRPAGSGWNTIYF
v_gene: TRBV12-3/TRBV12-4; CDR3aa: CASSLGSSYGYTF
v_gene: TRBV6-5; CDR3aa: CASSYLENTEAFF
v_gene: TRBV5-1; CDR3aa: CASYPQPRGGPPDTQYF
v_gene: TRBV18; CDR3aa: CASSSIGVRGLDNSPLHF
v_gene: TRBV5-1; CDR3aa: CASSLLSDQETQYF
v_gene: TRBV27; CDR3aa: CASGTSGTVSNQPQHF
v_gene: TRBV5-4; CDR3aa: CASSVTGTGGYEQFF
v_gene: TRBV7-2; CDR3aa: CASSKGLAGTDTQYF
v_gene: TRBV7-2; CDR3aa: CASSSRPGRNEKLFF
v_gene: TRBV7-3; CDR3aa: CASSLTGGSPLHF
v_gene: TRBV9; CDR3aa: CASSETLGLNGYTF
v_gene: TRBV24-1; CDR3aa: CATSDPRGGRGDEQYF
v_gene: TRBV6-1; CDR3aa: CASTVLAGGFTGELFF
v_gene: TRBV18; CDR3aa: CASSPSAGAQKFADTQYF
v_gene: TRBV28; CDR3aa: CASSLNPKGEDGYTF
v_gene: TRBV2; CDR3aa: CASSGSTGELFF
v_gene: TRBV5-1; CDR3aa: CASSFGTRSDTQYF
v_gene: TRBV2; CDR3aa: CASGRTGSSYEQYF
v_gene: TRBV3-1; CDR3aa: CASSPVNSNQPQHF
v_gene: TRBV18; CDR3aa: CASSPQGLAGGTYEQYF
v_gene: TRBV19; CDR3aa: CASSDRGRNTEAFF
v_gene: TRBV5-1; CDR3aa: CASSPPDNYNEQFF
v_gene: TRBV3-1; CDR3aa: CASSQGQPNTGELFF
v_gene: TRBV12-3/TRBV12-4; CDR3aa: CASSFDRTYEQYF
v_gene: TRBV7-2; CDR3aa: CASSNRDRARAFF
v_gene: TRBV29-1; CDR3aa: CSVVSVTSGELFF
v_gene: TRBV5-5; CDR3aa: CASSFWGGRSSYNEQFF
v_gene: TRBV27; CDR3aa: CASSLGSGRAEAEQYF
v_gene: TRBV6-1; CDR3aa: CASSARGWQPQHF
v_gene: TRBV7-2; CDR3aa: CASSQGNTANYGYTF
v_gene: TRBV12-3/TRBV12-4; CDR3aa: CASSLSRNTQYF
v_gene: TRBV18; CDR3aa: CASSLTSGPSTDTQYF
v_gene: TRBV18; CDR3aa: CASSPSLMNTEAFF
v_gene: TRBV20-1; CDR3aa: CSAKEPGSTSRFF
v_gene: TRBV4-1; CDR3aa: CASSQNFHYNSPLHF
v_gene: TRBV5-1; CDR3aa: CASSFATGAGTEQFF